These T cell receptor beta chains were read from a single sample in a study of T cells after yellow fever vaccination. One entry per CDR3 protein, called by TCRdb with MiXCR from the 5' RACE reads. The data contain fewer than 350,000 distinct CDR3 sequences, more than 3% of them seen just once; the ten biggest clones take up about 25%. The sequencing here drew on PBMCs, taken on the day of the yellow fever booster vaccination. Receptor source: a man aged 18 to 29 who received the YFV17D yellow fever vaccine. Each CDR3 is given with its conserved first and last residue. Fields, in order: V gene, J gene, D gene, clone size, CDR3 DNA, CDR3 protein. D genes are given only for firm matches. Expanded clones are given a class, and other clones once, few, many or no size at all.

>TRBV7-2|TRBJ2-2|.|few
TGTGCCAGCAGCTTAGTTTCCGGGGAGCTGTTTTTT
CASSLVSGELFF
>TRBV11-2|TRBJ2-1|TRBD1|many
TGTGCCAGCAGGGACAGGGGTTGGGGTGAGCAGTTCTTC
CASRDRGWGEQFF
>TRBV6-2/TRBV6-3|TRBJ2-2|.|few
TGTGCCAGCAGTCCACAGGTCGACACCGGGGAGCTGTTTTTT
CASSPQVDTGELFF
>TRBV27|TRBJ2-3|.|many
TGTGCCAGCCAGGCAGGCACAGATACGCAGTATTTT
CASQAGTDTQYF
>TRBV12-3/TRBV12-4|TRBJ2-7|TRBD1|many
TGTGCCAGCAGTTGGGGACAGTCCTACGAGCAGTACTTC
CASSWGQSYEQYF
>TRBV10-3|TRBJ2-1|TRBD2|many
TGTGCCCTCGGGACTAGCGGGGTGCATGAGCAGTTCTTC
CALGTSGVHEQFF
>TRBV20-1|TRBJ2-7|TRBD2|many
TGCAGTGCTAGTGGGGGACTAGCGGGGTTCTACGAGCAGTACTTC
CSASGGLAGFYEQYF
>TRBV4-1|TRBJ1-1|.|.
TGCGCCAGCAGCGACCACAGGGTTCGAAATACTGAAGCTTTCTTT
CASSDHRVRNTEAFF
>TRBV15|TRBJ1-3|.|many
TGTGCCACCAGCAGAGATCAAGGTTCCTGGGATGGAAACACCATATATTTT
CATSRDQGSWDGNTIYF
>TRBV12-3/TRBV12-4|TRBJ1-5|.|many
TGTGCCAGCAGTCTAGACAGCCAAAAGCCCCAGCATTTT
CASSLDSQKPQHF
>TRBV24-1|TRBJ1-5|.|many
TGTGCCACCAGTGATTTGATGGATAATAGCAATCAGCCCCAGCATTTT
CATSDLMDNSNQPQHF
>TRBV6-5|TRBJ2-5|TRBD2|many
TGTGCCAGCAGTTACGGAGCGGGGGGGGGGAAGACCCAGTACTTC
CASSYGAGGGKTQYF
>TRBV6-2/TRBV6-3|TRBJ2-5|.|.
TGTGCCAGCAGTTACCCGAATGGACAGTACCAAGAGACCCAGTACTTC
CASSYPNGQYQETQYF
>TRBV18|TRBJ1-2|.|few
TGTGCCAGCTCACCGTCCACCGCGATACTTTCGGGGACTTGGGGCTACACCTTC
CASSPSTAILSGTWGYTF
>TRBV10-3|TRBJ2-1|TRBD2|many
TGTGCCATCAGTGGCCCGACTAGCGGGATAGACAATGAGCAGTTCTTC
CAISGPTSGIDNEQFF
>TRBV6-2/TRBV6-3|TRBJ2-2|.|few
TGTGCCAGCAGCTCCCAGGACAGAACCACCGGGGAGCTGTTTTTT
CASSSQDRTTGELFF
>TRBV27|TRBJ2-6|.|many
TGTGCCAGCAGTTTATCTGCTGGGGCCAACGTCCTGACTTTC
CASSLSAGANVLTF
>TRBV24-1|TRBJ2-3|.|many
TGTGCCACCAGTGATTTCGGGGATAGCACAGATACGCAGTATTTT
CATSDFGDSTDTQYF
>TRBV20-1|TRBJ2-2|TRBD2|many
TGCAGTGCTAGAGATTTCCGCGGGGGGGCCGCCGGGGAGCTGTTTTTT
CSARDFRGGAAGELFF
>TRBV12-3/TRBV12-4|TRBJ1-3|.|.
TGTGCCAGCAACAAAGGCAGGGAGCCTGGAAACACCATATATTTT
CASNKGREPGNTIYF
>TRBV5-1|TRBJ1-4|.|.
TGCGCCAGCAGCCTTTATTTCAGGGGTGACTATGAAAAACTGTTTTTT
CASSLYFRGDYEKLFF
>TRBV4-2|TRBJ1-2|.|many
TGTGCCAGCAGCCAAGTCGGGGATGGCTACACCTTC
CASSQVGDGYTF
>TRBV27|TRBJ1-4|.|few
TGTGCCAGCAGTTTTCGAACTAATGAAAAACTGTTTTTT
CASSFRTNEKLFF
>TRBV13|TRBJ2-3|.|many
TGTGCCAGCAGCTTATTCGGATGGGACTCCGATCTCACAGATACGCAGTATTTT
CASSLFGWDSDLTDTQYF
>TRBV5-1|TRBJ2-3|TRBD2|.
TGCGCCAGCAGGAGACTAGCGGCTGGCGCAGATACGCAGTATTTT
CASRRLAAGADTQYF
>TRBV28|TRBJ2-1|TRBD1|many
TGTGCCAGCAGTCCGACAGGGTACAATGAGCAGTTCTTC
CASSPTGYNEQFF
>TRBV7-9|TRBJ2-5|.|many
TGTGCCAGCAGCCCTGACTGGAGCCAAGAGACCCAGTACTTC
CASSPDWSQETQYF
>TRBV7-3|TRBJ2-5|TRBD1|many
TGTGCCAGCAGCTTAATGGGACAGGGAATCCAAGAGACCCAGTACTTC
CASSLMGQGIQETQYF
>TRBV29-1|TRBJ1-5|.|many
TGCAGCGTTCTACAGGGTCCGAATCAGCCCCAGCATTTT
CSVLQGPNQPQHF
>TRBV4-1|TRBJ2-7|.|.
TGCGCCAGCAGCCAAGATGACGTCGGTAGCTACGAGCAGTACTTC
CASSQDDVGSYEQYF
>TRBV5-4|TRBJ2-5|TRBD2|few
TGTGCCAGCAGCGTCGGACTAGCGGGGGCGGAGGAGACCCAGTACTTC
CASSVGLAGAEETQYF
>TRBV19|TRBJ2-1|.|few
TGTGCCAGTAGTATTACGGGACCTCAGGTCAATGAGCAGTTCTTC
CASSITGPQVNEQFF
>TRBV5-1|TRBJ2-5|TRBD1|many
TGCGCCAGCAGCTCGGACAGGGCCGGAGAGACCCAGTACTTC
CASSSDRAGETQYF
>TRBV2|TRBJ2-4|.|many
TGTGCCAGCGGGCTGGCAGGGGGGAACATTCAGTACTTC
CASGLAGGNIQYF
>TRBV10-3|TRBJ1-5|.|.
TGTGCCATCAGTGAAGGGAGCAATCAGCCCCAGCATTTT
CAISEGSNQPQHF
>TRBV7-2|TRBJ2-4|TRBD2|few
TGTGCCAGCAGCTTATCCGCCTCAATTCTAGCGGGGGGGCCCCAAGCCAAAAACATTCAGTACTTC
CASSLSASILAGGPQAKNIQYF
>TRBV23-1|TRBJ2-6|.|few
TGCGCCAGCAGTGCCGAGGACGACCCTGGGGCCAACGTCCTGACTTTC
CASSAEDDPGANVLTF
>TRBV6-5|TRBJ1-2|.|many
TGTGCCAGCACCTCTGGGGTGGGGAACGGCTACACCTTC
CASTSGVGNGYTF
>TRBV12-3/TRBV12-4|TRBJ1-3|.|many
TGTGCCAGCAGTCCGTCGGCGGGTGGAAACACCATATATTTT
CASSPSAGGNTIYF
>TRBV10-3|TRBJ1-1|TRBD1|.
TGTGCCATCAGGGAGGACAGGGATGGAGCTGAAGCTTTCTTT
CAIREDRDGAEAFF
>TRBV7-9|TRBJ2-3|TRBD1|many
TGTGCCAGCAGCGCCCACAGGGGGCCGGCAGATACGCAGTATTTT
CASSAHRGPADTQYF
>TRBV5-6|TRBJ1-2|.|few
TGTGCCAGCAGCGTCAAGATCCGCGATGGAGGCGGCTATGGCTACACCTTC
CASSVKIRDGGGYGYTF
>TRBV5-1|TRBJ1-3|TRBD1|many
TGCGCCAGCAGCTCTACAGGGGGCCAAGGAAACACCATATATTTT
CASSSTGGQGNTIYF
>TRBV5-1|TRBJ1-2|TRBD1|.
TGCGCCAGCAGCTTGAGGGGACAGGGACCCTATGGCTACACCTTC
CASSLRGQGPYGYTF
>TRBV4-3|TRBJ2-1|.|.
TGCGCCAGCAGCCAAGTCGGAACATTCCCGTATTTTCAGTTCTTC
CASSQVGTFPYFQFF
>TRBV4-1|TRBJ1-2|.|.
TGCGCCAGCAGCCAAGGTTCCGTCGGCTACACCTTC
CASSQGSVGYTF
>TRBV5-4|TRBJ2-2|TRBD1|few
TGTGCCAGCCGGGACAGCCTTCGGGGCACCGGGGAGCTGTTTTTT
CASRDSLRGTGELFF
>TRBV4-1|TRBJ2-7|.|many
TGTGCCAGCAGTTTAAGGGGGGGTTACGAGCAGTACTTC
CASSLRGGYEQYF
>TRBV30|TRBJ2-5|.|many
TGTGCCTGGAGGGGAGCCGAAAGAGGAGAGACCCAGTACTTC
CAWRGAERGETQYF
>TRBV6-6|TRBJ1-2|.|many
TGTGCCAGCACTCAGCGAGGAACTAACTATGGCTACACCTTC
CASTQRGTNYGYTF
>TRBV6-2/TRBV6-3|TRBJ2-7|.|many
TGTGCCAGCAGTTATCTTTTTGTGATCAGCTACGAGCAGTACTTC
CASSYLFVISYEQYF
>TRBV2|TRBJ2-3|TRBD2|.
TGTGCCAGCAGTGGAGAAGCGGGGGGGGTGGATACGCAGTATTTT
CASSGEAGGVDTQYF
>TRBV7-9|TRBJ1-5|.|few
TGTGCCAGCAGCTTAGCGGTTTCGGGTAACTATCAGCCCCAGCATTTT
CASSLAVSGNYQPQHF
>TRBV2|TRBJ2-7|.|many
TGTGCCAGCAAGGCACTTTCCTCCTACGAGCAGTACTTC
CASKALSSYEQYF
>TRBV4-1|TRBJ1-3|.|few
TGCGCCAGCAGCCAAGGTGGTCGGGTGGGGGACGGAAACACCATATATTTT
CASSQGGRVGDGNTIYF